The subject of this entry is one T cell receptor (beta chain). MiXCR, run by TCRdb on the RT-PCR reads, gives a single entry per CDR3 protein. The sample records hundreds of thousands of distinct CDR3 sequences, 12% to 15% being singletons. V gave up 7 bases and J gave up 2 bases, with 12 bases separating them. The CDR3 sequence is 14 residues long. The source material was memory CD4+ T cells from blood. The V gene is TRBV12-3 or TRBV12-4, the J gene TRBJ1-5; D is perhaps TRBD1 (5 bases). This TCR was sampled from a female donor in good health, serving as a healthy control. The CDR3 is CASTGDSGNQPQHF. The CDR3 DNA reads TGTGCCAGCACCGGAGACAGCGGCAATCAGCCCCAGCATTTT.